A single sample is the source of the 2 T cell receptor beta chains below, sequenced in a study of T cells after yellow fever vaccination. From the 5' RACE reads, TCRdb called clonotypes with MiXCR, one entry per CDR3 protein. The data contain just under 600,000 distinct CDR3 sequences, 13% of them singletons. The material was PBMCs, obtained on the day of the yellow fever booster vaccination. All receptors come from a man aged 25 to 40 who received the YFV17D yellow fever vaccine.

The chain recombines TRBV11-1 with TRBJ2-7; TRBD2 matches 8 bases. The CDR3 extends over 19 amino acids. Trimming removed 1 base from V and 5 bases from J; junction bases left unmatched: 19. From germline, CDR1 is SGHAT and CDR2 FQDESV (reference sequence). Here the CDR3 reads CASSLGGLGGDPTFHEQYF. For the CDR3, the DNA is TGTGCCAGCAGCTTAGGAGGGCTCGGGGGGGATCCAACCTTCCACGAGCAGTACTTC.

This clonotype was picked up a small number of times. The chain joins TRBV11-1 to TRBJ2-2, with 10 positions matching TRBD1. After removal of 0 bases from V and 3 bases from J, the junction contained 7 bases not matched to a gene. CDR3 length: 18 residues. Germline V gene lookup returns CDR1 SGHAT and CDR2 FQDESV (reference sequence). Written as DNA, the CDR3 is TGTGCCAGCAGCTTAGCGCGGTCGGGACAGGGGTACACCGGGGAGCTGTTTTTT. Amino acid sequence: CASSLARSGQGYTGELFF.